The T cell receptor (beta chain) described here comes from a study of regulatory T cells in long-lasting Graves disease. This clonotype was detected only a few times. iRepertoire HTBI primers and Arm-PCR of CDR3 regions built TCR beta libraries. TCRdb ran MiXCR on the multiplex PCR reads and lists one entry per CDR3 protein. This table holds 500,000 to 700,000 distinct CDR3 sequences, around 15% found once. Germline values: CDR1 SNHLY, CDR2 FYNNEI. The V end lost 7 bases, the J end lost 7 bases, and 10 bases lay between the germline ends. This CDR3 contains 12 residues. Time point noted: newly diagnosed GD, antithyroid drugs for less than 3 months. RNA isolated from PBMCs was used to make the TCR library. These data are also associated with another study on T cells in Graves' hyperthyroidism and ophthalmopathy. From that paper: Patients were excluded because of uncontrolled infection, other autoimmune disease, pregnancy or lactation.

The source material was peripheral blood mononuclear cells (PBMCs), sampled at new diagnosis, from a patient treated with antithyroid drugs. The clonotype comes from a woman aged 25 to 39 with Graves disease. This chain links TRBV2 with TRBJ2-2, with D perhaps TRBD2 (5 bases). The DNA of the CDR3 is TGTGCCAGCACTCCCGAGGGCGGGGAGCTGTTTTTT. Amino acid sequence: CASTPEGGELFF.